These 9 T cell receptor beta chains originate from one sample sequenced in a study of vaccination and CD4 T cells after COVID-19. These receptors are not linked to any known antigen. Sequencing of the DNA from cultured CD4+ T cells was carried out with the Oncomine TCR Beta short-read assay. TCRdb ran MiXCR on the PCR reads and lists one entry per CDR3 protein. The sample records several thousand distinct CDR3 sequences, roughly 38% being singletons. Stated treatment: approximately nine-day PBMC culture with coronavirus spike peptide pools or control peptides (ViraFEST assay). The sample consisted of CD4+ T cells from blood, cultured in vitro. The receptors were gathered from a human donor who had recovered from COVID-19.

The chain uses TRBV4-2 and TRBJ1-2; tentative D call: TRBD1 (5 bases). Trimming cost V 1 base and J 2 bases, with 5 bases left between them. Germline loops: CDR1 LGHNA, CDR2 YNFKEQ. The CDR3 contains 13 residues. The CDR3 bases are TGTGCCAGCAGCCAAGGGGGGAACTATGGCTACACCTTC. Residues: CASSQGGNYGYTF.

This clonotype was counted a few times. The chain joins TRBV7-2 to TRBJ1-2; TRBD1 matches 7 bases. Germline CDR1 is SGHTA and CDR2 is FQGNSA. The CDR3 consists of 15 residues. After removal of 1 base from V and 6 bases from J, the junction contained 8 bases not matched to a gene. CDR3 in DNA: TGTGCCAGCAGCTTAGGATCGTTACAGGGGAATGGCTACACCTTC. Translation gives CASSLGSLQGNGYTF.

The V gene is TRBV6-1, the J gene TRBJ1-1; 9 nucleotides match TRBD1. The CDR3 is made up of 17 amino acids. Trimming at V came to 3 bases and at J to 5 bases, leaving 13 bases not matched to a gene. Per the germline V gene, CDR1 is MNHNS and CDR2 is SASEGT. The DNA for the CDR3 is TGTGCCAGCAGTGACCAACCCCTGGACAGGGGAGGAACTGAAGCTTTCTTT. The encoded protein is CASSDQPLDRGGTEAFF.

The rearrangement links TRBV5-1 to TRBJ2-7; TRBD2 is a possible D gene (6 bases). V gave up 0 bases and J gave up 12 bases, with 10 bases separating them. Germline CDR1 SGHRS, CDR2 YFSETQ. CDR3 length: 11 amino acids. CDR3 sequence (DNA): TGCGCCAGCAGCTTGGGCGGGGAAGTGTACTTC. Translating it yields CASSLGGEVYF. Supplemented by reference TRBV5-1 and TRBJ2-7, the full variable domain reads KAGVTQTPRYLIKTRGQQVTLSCSPISGHRSVSWYQQTPGQGLQFLFEYFSETQRNKGNFPGRFSGRQFSNSRSEMNVSTLELGDSALYLCASSLGGEVYFGPGTRLTVT.

Only one count was recorded for this clonotype. V is TRBV11-3 and J is TRBJ2-1; 15 positions match TRBD2. Looked up from germline, CDR1 is SGHNT and CDR2 is YENEEA. The CDR3 is 16 residues long. The J segment lost 10 bases and the V segment lost 5 bases, leaving 9 bases of the junction unmatched. The CDR3 DNA sequence: TGTGCCAGCAGCCAGCGGACTAGCGGGAGGGGTATGGAGCAGTTCTTC. Translated, it gives CASSQRTSGRGMEQFF.

The rearrangement joins TRBV5-1 to TRBJ2-7, with 10 bases lining up with TRBD2. Germline loops: CDR1 SGHRS, CDR2 YFSETQ. V lost 0 bases to trimming and J lost 1 base; unmatched junction nucleotides: 7. The CDR3 extends over 17 amino acids. This CDR3 is CASSLAASGGLSYEQYF. The CDR3 nucleotides are TGCGCCAGCAGCTTGGCCGCTAGCGGGGGCCTTTCCTACGAGCAGTACTTC.

This clonotype was picked up one time. This sequence joins TRBV7-2 and TRBJ2-1, with D possibly being TRBD1 or TRBD2 (5 bases each). Trimming removed 3 bases at V and 14 bases at J, with 29 bases between. This CDR3 spans 17 amino acids. Germline CDR1 and CDR2: SGHTA and FQGNSA. The CDR3 region is CASSLGPIGRFSVEEFF. The CDR3 DNA follows: TGTGCCAGCAGCTTGGGACCCATAGGGCGGTTTTCAGTAGAGGAGTTCTTC.

V gene TRBV20-1 combines with J gene TRBJ2-7; TRBD1 is a possible D gene (5 bases). V was clipped by 6 bases and J by 4 bases, with 13 bases between them. The length of the CDR3 is 12 residues. Germline V gives CDR1 DFQATT, CDR2 SNEGSKA (reference sequence). In DNA form, the CDR3 reads TGCAGTGCATATCAGGGTAGTTACGAGCAGTACTTC. Translating gives CSAYQGSYEQYF.

The J gene is TRBJ2-1, the V gene TRBV2, with D perhaps being TRBD1 or TRBD2 (5 bases each). Per the germline V gene, CDR1 is SNHLY and CDR2 is FYNNEI. The CDR3 contains 10 residues. V gave up 8 bases and J gave up 6 bases, with 5 bases separating them. CDR3 amino acids: CASGGNEQFF. CDR3 DNA sequence: TGTGCCAGCGGGGGCAATGAGCAGTTCTTC. Drawing the rest from reference TRBV2 and TRBJ2-1, the complete variable domain is EPEVTQTPSHQVTQMGQEVILRCVPISNHLYFYWYRQILGQKVEFLVSFYNNEISEKSEIFDDQFSVERPDGSNFTLKIRSTKLEDSAMYFCASGGNEQFFGPGTRLTVL.